This T cell receptor (beta chain) was documented in a study of CD8+CD57+ T cells in acquired aplastic anemia. Background on the study: Sorted CD4+ and CD8+ cells yielded DNA averaging around 3.2 ug.

CDR3 and TCR beta VDJ profiling relied on genomic DNA as the template. Each CDR3 protein is one row after TCRdb ran MiXCR on the reads. This sample yields under 250,000 distinct CDR3 sequences, of which more than 55% are seen a single time; about 60% belongs to the top ten. The CDR3 runs to 11 residues. V was trimmed by 3 bases and J by 2 bases, leaving 4 bases between them. Germline V gives CDR1 DFQATT, CDR2 SNEGSKA (reference sequence). Previously, flow cytometry had revealed CD8+CD57+ cell expansion in the patients chosen for sequencing. As a group, the patients uniformly had severe acquired aplastic anemia. On this clonotype: No antigen is known for it.

General observations from the study: Around 27 sequences, all CD8+ CDR3, were shared between patients and controls. Significant differences in CD8+ Simpson's diversity were not observed between patients and controls.

V and J are TRBV20-1 and TRBJ2-5; D unclear. Sample: sorted CD4+, CD8+, or CD8+CD57+ T cells (not recorded which) from PBMCs. The source of this sequence is a human donor with aplastic anemia. The CDR3 region has the DNA TGCAGTGCTAGCGGGCAAGAGACCCAGTACTTC. As protein: CSASGQETQYF.